A single sample gave rise to the 27 T cell receptor beta chains below, sequenced in a study of OX40 agonist ivuxolimab in advanced cancers. Measured with immunoSEQ multiplex PCR; TCRdb has only the in-frame clones, and not every one. The sample lists 55,000 to 70,000 clones; about 90% were seen once. The specimen comprised CD4+ or CD8+ T cells sorted from blood, sampled in a trial of the OX40 agonist ivuxolimab. The receptors derive from an adult with an advanced solid tumor such as melanoma, head and neck, liver or kidney cancer.

The gene calls are TRBV29-1 and TRBJ1-2; maybe TRBD1 (6 bases). V lost 1 base, J lost 3 bases, and 6 bases lay in between. Germline CDR1 reads SQVTM; CDR2 reads ANQGSEA. The CDR3 totals 12 residues. The CDR3 DNA follows: TGCAGCGTTGAAGGACAGGACTATGGCTACACCTTC. Encoded protein: CSVEGQDYGYTF.

The chain employs TRBV6-1 and TRBJ2-1; TRBD2 aligns across 8 bases. CDR3 size: 15 residues. Unmatched junction bases numbered 4, after V lost 2 bases and J lost 4 bases. Germline V CDR1 and CDR2: MNHNS, SASEGT. For the CDR3, the DNA is TGTGCCAGCAGTGAAAATAGCGGGGTATACAATGAGCAGTTCTTC. It specifies CASSENSGVYNEQFF.

CDR3 residues: CASTYRHRNTEAFF. DNA for the CDR3: TGTGCCAGCACTTACCGACACCGGAACACTGAAGCTTTCTTT. The chain combines TRBV6-1 with TRBJ1-1; D gene ambiguous. The germline V gene encodes CDR1 MNHNS and CDR2 SASEGT. Trimming removed 7 bases at V and 1 base at J, with 13 bases between. CDR3 length equals 14 residues.

The chain recombines TRBV25-1 with TRBJ1-4; a possible D gene is TRBD1 (5 bases). Germline V gives CDR1 MGHDK, CDR2 SYGVNS. The CDR3 length is 14 residues. Trimming pared 2 bases from V and 4 bases from J, leaving 8 bases between. The CDR3 loop is CASSERGFNEKLFF. The CDR3 region has the DNA TGTGCCAGCAGTGAACGGGGCTTTAATGAAAAACTGTTTTTT.

The table lists this clone with a few counts. The V call is TRBV5-6, the J call TRBJ1-1, with TRBD1 identical over 7 bases. The CDR3 sequence is 14 residues long. The trim removed 3 bases at V and 3 bases at J, leaving 5 bases unmatched. CDR1 and CDR2 from the germline V gene are SGHDT and YYEEEE. CDR3 DNA: TGTGCCAGCAGCTACCTCACAGGGGACACTGAAGCTTTCTTT. Protein sequence: CASSYLTGDTEAFF. The whole variable domain, remainder taken from reference TRBV5-6 and TRBJ1-1, is DAGVTQSPTHLIKTRGQQVTLRCSPKSGHDTVSWYQQALGQGPQFIFQYYEEEERQRGNFPDRFSGHQFPNYSSELNVNALLLGDSALYLCASSYLTGDTEAFFGQGTRLTVV.

The chain joins TRBV7-9 to TRBJ1-1, with TRBD1 matching 9 bases. There are 13 residues in the CDR3. The V gene end was trimmed by 6 bases and the J gene end by 8 bases; junction bases not matched to a gene: 7. Germline V gene lookup returns CDR1 SEHNR and CDR2 FQNEAQ (reference sequence). CDR3 sequence (DNA): TGTGCCAGCAGTCCCGGACAGGGGTTGGAAGCTTTCTTT. Translating gives CASSPGQGLEAFF.

V usage is TRBV13 and J usage is TRBJ2-7; 10 positions match TRBD2. After removal of 5 bases from V and 6 bases from J, the junction contained 7 bases not matched to a gene. Germline CDR1 is PRHDT and CDR2 is FYEKMQ (reference sequence). This CDR3 comprises 14 residues. In DNA form, the CDR3 reads TGTGCCAGCAGCCTAGCGGGGGCCCCGTCCGAGCAGTACTTC. This sequence encodes CASSLAGAPSEQYF.

The chain uses TRBV6-6 and TRBJ1-4; 12 bases fit TRBD1. CDR3 length: 15 amino acids. Unmatched junction bases numbered 2, after V lost 1 base and J lost 8 bases. The germline V gene has CDR1 MNHNY and CDR2 SVGAGI (reference sequence). The CDR3 region has the DNA TGTGCCAGCAGTTACTGGGACAGGGGGCAGGAAAAACTGTTTTTT. Its protein is CASSYWDRGQEKLFF.

The chain couples TRBV4-3 to TRBJ2-1; a weak D match, TRBD1 (7 bases). This CDR3 region has 15 residues. The V gene's germline CDR1 is LGHNA and CDR2 YSLEER. V was trimmed by 4 bases and J by 5 bases, leaving 15 bases between them. CDR3 bases: TGCGCCAGCAGCCGAGACACAGGGGAGGACAATGAGCAGTTCTTC. This encodes CASSRDTGEDNEQFF.

Concerning this clone itself: Other DNA sequences in this specimen translate into the identical CDR3. The chain recombines TRBV27 with TRBJ2-7, with D uncertain. The CDR3 consists of 12 residues. The ends were cut back, 4 bases at V and 4 bases at J, with 8 bases in the middle. CDR1 and CDR2 from the germline V gene are MNHEY and SMNVEV (reference sequence). CDR3 sequence: CASSSPPYEQYF. In DNA form, the CDR3 reads TGTGCCAGCAGTTCTCCCCCTTACGAGCAGTACTTC.

The gene calls are TRBV9 and TRBJ2-1; 10 nucleotides line up with TRBD2. This CDR3 comprises 16 residues. The germline V gene encodes CDR1 SGDLS and CDR2 YYNGEE. J gave up 3 bases and V 4 bases, and 7 bases lay outside the gene matches. CDR3 amino acids: CASSPTSGEDYNEQFF. The CDR3 nucleotides read TGTGCCAGCAGCCCTACTAGCGGGGAGGACTACAATGAGCAGTTCTTC.

This clone was seen a single time. The genes are TRBV27 and TRBJ2-7; no clear D gene. CDR1 is MNHEY, CDR2 SMNVEV, per germline (reference sequence). This CDR3 is 14 amino acids long. The V gene lost 5 bases and the J gene lost 4 bases, with 15 bases spanning the gap. The CDR3 sequence: CASSVGRIAYEQYF. CDR3 DNA sequence: TGTGCCAGCAGTGTAGGACGGATCGCTTACGAGCAGTACTTC.

The J gene is TRBJ2-3, the V gene TRBV4-3; 13 nucleotides line up with TRBD2. The CDR3 runs to 18 residues. V dropped 1 base and J dropped 3; count of bases not matched to a gene: 7. Germline CDR1 reads LGHNA; CDR2 reads YSLEER. Here the CDR3 reads CASSQAPTTSGRTDTQYF. CDR3 DNA sequence: TGCGCCAGCAGCCAAGCTCCGACGACTAGCGGGAGGACAGATACGCAGTATTTT.

As concerns this clone: The same CDR3 arises from other DNA sequences in this sample as well. CDR3 DNA: TGTGCCAGCAGTTATTCGGGGGGCTCCTACAATGAGCAGTTCTTC. Residues: CASSYSGGSYNEQFF. The rearrangement uses TRBV6-5 and TRBJ2-1; 7 nucleotides agree with TRBD2. Germline V CDR1 and CDR2: MNHEY, SVGAGI. The length of the CDR3 is 15 residues. V was pared by 3 bases and J by 0 bases, with 2 bases of the junction left unmatched.

The chain couples TRBV11-3 to TRBJ1-1; unclear D gene. This CDR3 region has 12 residues. Trimming cost V 4 bases and J 1 base, with 4 bases left between them. Germline CDR1 is SGHNT and CDR2 is YENEEA. The CDR3: CASSWGNTEAFF. The CDR3 nucleotides read TGTGCCAGCAGCTGGGGGAACACTGAAGCTTTCTTT.

This clone is a singleton in its sample. The rearrangement joins TRBV4-3 to TRBJ1-6; D is unresolved. Germline V gene sequence: CDR1 LGHNA, CDR2 YSLEER. The CDR3 loop spans 16 amino acids. Trimming removed 1 base at V and 0 bases at J, with 7 bases between. Here the CDR3 reads CASSQVRSSYNSPLHF. Here the CDR3 DNA reads TGCGCCAGCAGCCAAGTTCGGAGCTCCTATAATTCACCCCTCCACTTT.

V and J are TRBV7-9 and TRBJ2-3, with 8 bases matching TRBD1. The CDR3 sequence is 16 residues long. Germline V lookup: CDR1 SEHNR, CDR2 FQNEAQ (reference sequence). Germline trimming cut 4 bases from V and 5 bases from J; bases unmatched to any gene: 11. The DNA for the CDR3 is TGTGCCAGCAGCTCCACCGGGGGCAGGGGGCAAGATACGCAGTATTTT. Its protein product is CASSSTGGRGQDTQYF. The entire variable domain, with the rest obtained from reference TRBV7-9 and TRBJ2-3, is as follows: DTGVSQNPRHKITKRGQNVTFRCDPISEHNRLYWYRQTLGQGPEFLTYFQNEAQLEKSRLLSDRFSAERPKGSFSTLEIQRTEQGDSAMYLCASSSTGGRGQDTQYFGPGTRLTVL.

V gene TRBV6-5 combines with J gene TRBJ2-7; 8 bases are a match to TRBD2. Per germline, CDR1 MNHEY and CDR2 SVGAGI. The length of the CDR3 is 14 residues. Germline trimming cut 2 bases from V and 4 bases from J; bases unmatched to any gene: 4. The CDR3 nucleotides read TGTGCCAGCAGTTACGCCCAGCGGGGGTACGAGCAGTACTTC. The encoded protein is CASSYAQRGYEQYF.

This chain connects TRBV5-4 to TRBJ1-4; tentative D call: TRBD1 (5 bases). CDR3 length: 14 amino acids. V was clipped by 3 bases and J by 4 bases, with 10 bases between them. Germline CDR1 and CDR2: SGHNT and YYREEE (reference sequence). The CDR3 sequence is CASSSPGGNEKLFF. The CDR3 nucleotides read TGTGCCAGCAGCTCCCCGGGGGGTAATGAAAAACTGTTTTTT.

This rearrangement joins TRBV6-5 to TRBJ1-4, with D perhaps matching TRBD1 (5 bases). The V gene's germline CDR1 is MNHEY and CDR2 SVGAGI. V lost 2 bases and J lost 10, with 11 bases in between. This CDR3 spans 13 amino acids. For the CDR3, the DNA is TGTGCCAGCAGTTACGCCCCGGGGGGAAAACTGTTTTTT. Translated, it gives CASSYAPGGKLFF.

V and J are TRBV6-5 and TRBJ1-2; 8 bases align to TRBD1. The junction had 7 bases not matched to a gene; V was cut back by 4 bases and J by 6 bases. This CDR3 has 14 amino acids. CDR1 is MNHEY, CDR2 SVGAGI, per germline. The CDR3 region has the DNA TGTGCCAGCAGTTCTCGGGCAGGGGGCCATGGCTACACCTTC. It yields the protein CASSSRAGGHGYTF.

The chain is built from TRBV27 and TRBJ2-1; 8 positions match TRBD2. Germline loops: CDR1 MNHEY, CDR2 SMNVEV (reference sequence). CDR3 length equals 16 residues. V gave up 0 bases and J gave up 8 bases; unmatched junction bases: 9. This chain's CDR3 is CASSLSGTRRVDEQFF. The CDR3 DNA follows: TGTGCCAGCAGTTTATCCGGGACTAGGAGGGTCGATGAGCAGTTCTTC.

The chain joins TRBV4-1 to TRBJ2-7; D might be TRBD1 (5 bases). Germline loops: CDR1 MGHRA, CDR2 YSYEKL. Deletions cut 5 bases from V and 2 bases from J, with 10 bases between. This CDR3 is built from 13 residues. As DNA, the CDR3 is TGCGCCAGCAGCATTGGACAAGCCTACGAGCAGTACTTC. Translation: CASSIGQAYEQYF.

The V call is TRBV4-3, the J call TRBJ2-2; TRBD1 matches at 8 bases. With V trimmed by 0 bases and J by 4 bases, 7 bases remained unmatched. The germline V gene has CDR1 LGHNA and CDR2 YSLEER. This CDR3 contains 17 residues. The CDR3 spells CASSQDPDRAGTGELFF. The CDR3 nucleotides read TGCGCCAGCAGCCAAGACCCGGACAGGGCAGGCACCGGGGAGCTGTTTTTT.

The chain links TRBV7-6 to TRBJ1-1, with TRBD1 identical over 10 bases. Trimming took 4 bases from V and 5 from J; bases not matched to a gene: 4. From germline, CDR1 is SGHVS and CDR2 FNYEAQ. CDR3 size: 14 residues. The CDR3 sequence is CASSSTGGGTEAFF. As DNA, the CDR3 is TGTGCCAGCAGCTCGACAGGGGGCGGAACTGAAGCTTTCTTT.

This clone has just one count. J is TRBJ2-5 and V is TRBV27; D might be TRBD2 (7 bases). V lost 4 bases and J lost 5, with 14 bases in between. Germline V gene sequence: CDR1 MNHEY, CDR2 SMNVEV (reference sequence). This CDR3 is built from 14 residues. CDR3 in DNA: TGTGCCAGCAGTTGGACCCGGGGGGCCGAGACCCAGTACTTC. It translates to CASSWTRGAETQYF.

The chain links TRBV30 to TRBJ1-2; D not certain. Trimming took off 1 base at V and 1 base at J, with 7 bases between the two ends. The CDR3 extends over 13 amino acids. CDR1 is GTSNPN, CDR2 SVGIG, per germline (reference sequence). The CDR3 coding sequence is TGTGCCTGGAGTGGAGGAATTAACTATGGCTACACCTTC. Protein: CAWSGGINYGYTF.